This TCR beta chain originates from a study of T cells after yellow fever vaccination. Regarding the study as a whole: Although the secondary response was weaker, it peaked faster, at day 5 versus 15. Abundant clonotypes from the bulk population could get into FACS-sorted repertoires as contaminants. Only a minor proportion of clonotypes was detected across both CD4 and CD8 compartments.

In regard to this clonotype: The antigen remains undetermined.

This CDR3 contains 14 residues. The V and J ends lost 1 base and 4 bases, in that order; junction bases with no gene match: 2. Per germline, CDR1 SGHTA and CDR2 FQGNSA. MiXCR, run by TCRdb on the 5' RACE reads, gives a single entry per CDR3 protein. Of 500,000 to 700,000 distinct CDR3 sequences in the sample, roughly a fifth are singletons; the top ten hold about 13%. The chain links TRBV7-2 to TRBJ2-7; 9 bases fit TRBD2. This specimen was PBMCs, taken 15 days after the yellow fever booster vaccination. The sequence was obtained from a man aged 25-45 years who received the YFV17D yellow fever vaccine. CDR3 nucleotide sequence: TGTGCCAGCAGCTTAGAAGCGGGAGGATACGAGCAGTACTTC. Translated: CASSLEAGGYEQYF. Full variable domain (remainder filled in from reference TRBV7-2 and TRBJ2-7): GAGVSQSPSNKVTEKGKDVELRCDPISGHTALYWYRQSLGQGLEFLIYFQGNSAPDKSGLPSDRFSAERTGGSVSTLTIQRTQQEDSAVYLCASSLEAGGYEQYFGPGTRLTVT.